Following are 27 T cell receptor beta chains from one sample sequenced in a study of shared clonotypes between healthy human individuals. TCRdb keeps only in-frame clones here, not all; method: immunoSEQ multiplex PCR. The sample holds 600,000 to 800,000 clones; about two thirds are singletons and the top ten take about 1.7%. The sequencing sample was made of memory CD4+ T cells sorted from blood. Described subset: CD45RA-negative fraction. These TCRs come from a woman aged 25 to 39 in good health.

The V and J genes are TRBV7-9 and TRBJ1-2; unclear D gene. The germline V gene encodes CDR1 SEHNR and CDR2 FQNEAQ (reference sequence). With 5 bases removed from V and 0 bases from J, the gap between germline ends came to 16 bases. There are 16 residues in the CDR3. CDR3 amino acids: CASSPHGSNSNYGYTF. In DNA form, the CDR3 reads TGTGCCAGCAGCCCTCACGGGAGCAATTCTAACTATGGCTACACCTTC.

The rearrangement links TRBV5-1 to TRBJ1-2; the D is unclear. The V gene lost 4 bases and the J gene lost 8 bases, with 12 bases spanning the gap. The CDR3 loop spans 12 amino acids. Germline V lookup: CDR1 SGHRS, CDR2 YFSETQ. CDR3 protein: CASSADLDGYTF. The DNA for the CDR3 is TGCGCCAGCAGCGCCGACCTGGACGGCTACACCTTC. The full variable domain, rest sourced from reference TRBV5-1 and TRBJ1-2, is KAGVTQTPRYLIKTRGQQVTLSCSPISGHRSVSWYQQTPGQGLQFLFEYFSETQRNKGNFPGRFSGRQFSNSRSEMNVSTLELGDSALYLCASSADLDGYTFGSGTRLTVV.

Concerning this clone itself: This sample includes further DNA sequences coding for the same CDR3. The rearrangement links TRBV28 to TRBJ1-3, with 8 positions matching TRBD1. Germline loops: CDR1 MDHEN, CDR2 SYDVKM. The CDR3 contains 15 residues. Trimming at V came to 5 bases and at J to 3 bases, leaving 6 bases not matched to a gene. The DNA for the CDR3 is TGTGCCAGCAGTAGCGGACAGGGCGATGGAAACACCATATATTTT. It specifies CASSSGQGDGNTIYF.

This rearrangement joins TRBV6-5 to TRBJ2-5; D tentatively fits TRBD1 or TRBD2 (5 bases each). The ends were cut back, 5 bases at V and 5 bases at J, with 18 bases in the middle. CDR1 is MNHEY and CDR2 is SVGAGI in the germline V gene. The CDR3 totals 15 residues. CDR3 amino acids: CASSNPGQGVETQYF. The CDR3, as DNA: TGTGCCAGCAGTAATCCCGGGCAGGGAGTGGAGACCCAGTACTTC.

This clone was found many times. The chain recombines TRBV19 with TRBJ1-1; D is possibly TRBD1 (5 bases). V lost 10 bases to trimming and J lost 1 base, with 10 bases between them. CDR1 and CDR2 (germline): LNHDA, SQIVND (reference sequence). CDR3 length equals 12 residues. The CDR3 DNA is TGTGCCACCGGGACGGGGAACACTGAAGCTTTCTTT. Its translation: CATGTGNTEAFF.

The rearrangement uses TRBV4-2 and TRBJ2-3, with D unresolved. Per the germline V gene, CDR1 is LGHNA and CDR2 is YNFKEQ. V lost 3 bases and J 2 bases, leaving 3 bases between the germline ends. The CDR3 is 12 amino acids. CDR3: CASSQNTDTQYF. The DNA of the CDR3 is TGTGCCAGCAGCCAGAACACAGATACGCAGTATTTT.

This clone occurred a few times. The J gene is TRBJ1-1, the V gene TRBV15, with a weak D call TRBD1 (6 bases). The CDR3 totals 14 residues. Germline CDR1 LNHNV, CDR2 YYDKDF (reference sequence). Trimming removed 1 base from V and 6 bases from J, with 12 bases in between. CDR3 in amino acids: CATSRGAQGPEAFF. In DNA, the CDR3 is TGTGCCACCAGCAGAGGGGCACAGGGCCCTGAAGCTTTCTTT. Full variable domain (outside the CDR3, taken from reference TRBV15 and TRBJ1-1): DAMVIQNPRYQVTQFGKPVTLSCSQTLNHNVMYWYQQKSSQAPKLLFHYYDKDFNNEADTPDNFQSRRPNTSFCFLDIRSPGLGDTAMYLCATSRGAQGPEAFFGQGTRLTVV.

This clone was observed many times. The V call is TRBV7-9, the J call TRBJ2-5, with D perhaps being TRBD1 or TRBD2 (5 bases each). Trimming took off 5 bases at V and 7 bases at J, with 11 bases between the two ends. Germline assignment: CDR1 SEHNR and CDR2 FQNEAQ (reference sequence). There are 12 residues in the CDR3. DNA for the CDR3: TGTGCCAGCAGCGGGACCTCGGGGACCCAGTACTTC. This sequence encodes CASSGTSGTQYF.

The V call is TRBV6-1, the J call TRBJ1-1, with D maybe TRBD1 (5 bases). The germline V and J ends were trimmed by 7 bases and 7 bases, with 16 bases remaining between them. Germline CDR1 is MNHNS and CDR2 is SASEGT. This CDR3 region has 13 residues. The DNA of the CDR3 is TGTGCCAGCACCCTTGACAGCGGGCTTGAAGCTTTCTTT. Protein sequence: CASTLDSGLEAFF.

This clone was detected only once. The chain carries TRBV5-1 and TRBJ1-1, with unresolved D. Trimming stripped 0 bases from V and 6 bases from J, with 15 bases between. Germline lookup yields CDR1 SGHRS and CDR2 YFSETQ. The CDR3 consists of 15 residues. CDR3 residues: CASSLGIGSRAEAFF. CDR3 in DNA: TGCGCCAGCAGCTTGGGAATCGGGAGTCGGGCTGAAGCTTTCTTT.

The V call is TRBV10-2, the J call TRBJ2-7, with 13 bases aligning to TRBD2. The CDR3 loop spans 15 amino acids. Germline V gene lookup returns CDR1 WSHSY and CDR2 SAAADI. J was trimmed by 3 bases and V by 8 bases; bases with no gene match: 7. The DNA for the CDR3 is TGCGCCAGCCAGACTAGCGGGAGGAGCAGCTACGAGCAGTACTTC. This codes for CASQTSGRSSYEQYF.

The V call is TRBV18, the J call TRBJ1-5; D may be TRBD1 (6 bases). There are 18 residues in the CDR3. V lost 5 bases and J lost 2, with 22 bases in between. Germline V gene lookup returns CDR1 KGHSH and CDR2 LQKENI. CDR3 loop: CASSNRDTFLKGNQPQHF. CDR3 sequence (DNA): TGTGCCAGCTCAAACCGGGACACCTTCCTTAAGGGCAATCAGCCCCAGCATTTT. Using reference TRBV18 and TRBJ1-5 for the parts outside the CDR3, the full variable domain is NAGVMQNPRHLVRRRGQEARLRCSPMKGHSHVYWYRQLPEEGLKFMVYLQKENIIDESGMPKERFSAEFPKEGPSILRIQQVVRGDSAAYFCASSNRDTFLKGNQPQHFGDGTRLSIL.

This chain connects TRBV29-1 to TRBJ1-1; 8 bases map to TRBD1. The J segment lost 1 base and the V segment lost 3 bases, leaving 16 bases of the junction unmatched. The CDR3 has 18 residues. Germline V gene sequence: CDR1 SQVTM, CDR2 ANQGSEA. CDR3 sequence reads: CSVDRGFMPTGENTEAFF. The CDR3 nucleotides are TGCAGCGTTGATAGGGGATTCATGCCGACAGGGGAGAACACTGAAGCTTTCTTT.

A remark on this clone: The identical CDR3 is also encoded by other nucleotide sequences in the sample. This chain links TRBV28 with TRBJ2-7; D ambiguous. Germline-derived CDR1 and CDR2 are MDHEN and SYDVKM. CDR3 size: 11 residues. The ends were cut back, 5 bases at V and 3 bases at J, with 5 bases in the middle. In DNA form, the CDR3 reads TGTGCCAGCAGTCATATCTACGAGCAGTACTTC. Translation gives CASSHIYEQYF. Drawing the rest from reference TRBV28 and TRBJ2-7, the complete variable domain is DVKVTQSSRYLVKRTGEKVFLECVQDMDHENMFWYRQDPGLGLRLIYFSYDVKMKEKGDIPEGYSVSREKKERFSLILESASTNQTSMYLCASSHIYEQYFGPGTRLTVT.

This clone turned up a few times. The chain couples TRBV25-1 to TRBJ2-5, with 9 bases matching TRBD1. The CDR3 length is 14 residues. Germline trimming cut 7 bases from V and 5 bases from J; bases unmatched to any gene: 8. Germline CDR1 reads MGHDK; CDR2 reads SYGVNS. CDR3 DNA sequence: TGTGCCAGCACCCCTAGGACAGGGGTGGAGACCCAGTACTTC. Its protein product is CASTPRTGVETQYF.

The chain combines TRBV2 with TRBJ1-5, with a tentative D call TRBD1 (5 bases). V was cut by 6 bases and J by 6 bases, with 21 bases left in between. CDR1 is SNHLY and CDR2 is FYNNEI in the germline V gene. This CDR3 has 16 residues. The CDR3 DNA sequence: TGTGCCAGCAGCCCGATGGTGGGGGAACGACGTCAGCCCCAGCATTTT. Translating gives CASSPMVGERRQPQHF.

This rearrangement joins TRBV5-1 to TRBJ2-7, with a weak D call TRBD2 (6 bases). Germline CDR1 SGHRS, CDR2 YFSETQ. V was pared by 2 bases and J by 3 bases, with 15 bases between. The CDR3 is 15 amino acids. CDR3 nucleotides: TGCGCCAGCAGCTTTGACAGCGGGCCTCTCTACGAGCAGTACTTC. Its translation: CASSFDSGPLYEQYF.

The chain links TRBV4-1 to TRBJ2-3; 12 bases are a match to TRBD1. The germline V gene encodes CDR1 MGHRA and CDR2 YSYEKL. Trimming removed 3 bases from V and 2 bases from J; junction bases left unmatched: 6. The CDR3 covers 17 residues. The CDR3 reads CASSHRRDRGLTDTQYF. CDR3 DNA: TGCGCCAGCAGCCACCGAAGGGACAGGGGGCTCACAGATACGCAGTATTTT.

This clone has just a few counts. The genes are TRBV6-1 and TRBJ1-5; perhaps TRBD1 as D (6 bases). This CDR3 is 13 amino acids long. Germline values: CDR1 MNHNS, CDR2 SASEGT. V lost 6 bases and J 6 bases, leaving 12 bases between the germline ends. In nucleotides, the CDR3 is TGTGCCAGCAGATCTCAGGGGATTCAGCCCCAGCATTTT. Residues: CASRSQGIQPQHF.

In this sample, this clone turned up many times. The chain joins TRBV5-6 to TRBJ1-1, with 11 bases fitting TRBD1. This CDR3 is built from 14 residues. V shed 3 bases, J shed 4 bases, and the junction held 2 bases outside the gene matches. Germline lookup yields CDR1 SGHDT and CDR2 YYEEEE. In DNA form, the CDR3 reads TGTGCCAGCAGCTCTGGACAGGGGGCCACTGAAGCTTTCTTT. As protein: CASSSGQGATEAFF. The complete variable domain, with remaining parts taken from reference TRBV5-6 and TRBJ1-1, reads DAGVTQSPTHLIKTRGQQVTLRCSPKSGHDTVSWYQQALGQGPQFIFQYYEEEERQRGNFPDRFSGHQFPNYSSELNVNALLLGDSALYLCASSSGQGATEAFFGQGTRLTVV.

This clone appeared a few times. The genes are TRBV27 and TRBJ2-7; D ambiguous. Germline V gene data show CDR1 as MNHEY and CDR2 as SMNVEV (reference sequence). This CDR3 is 10 amino acids long. V was clipped by 3 bases and J by 5 bases, with 2 bases between them. CDR3 loop: CASSFDEQYF. In DNA, the CDR3 is TGTGCCAGCAGTTTTGACGAGCAGTACTTC.

The rearrangement uses TRBV27 and TRBJ1-2, with TRBD1 matching 10 bases. With 4 bases clipped from V and 8 bases from J, the junction kept 4 bases outside the gene matches. The CDR3 runs 13 residues. The germline CDR1 and CDR2 sequences are MNHEY and SMNVEV (reference sequence). The CDR3 sequence is CASSSDRGLGYTF. DNA for the CDR3: TGTGCCAGCAGTTCAGACAGGGGGCTAGGCTACACCTTC.

This chain links TRBV6-1 with TRBJ2-3; TRBD2 agrees at 13 bases. J lost 6 bases, V lost 6 bases, and 6 bases had no gene match. The V gene's germline CDR1 is MNHNS and CDR2 SASEGT. CDR3 size: 15 residues. The CDR3 bases are TGTGCCAGCAGCATGACTAGCGGGAGGAAGGATACGCAGTATTTT. Protein sequence: CASSMTSGRKDTQYF.

Regarding this clone: The sample has other DNA sequences that encode this CDR3 too. This chain connects TRBV6-5 to TRBJ1-3; D remains unclear. The V end was cut by 2 bases, the J end by 0 bases, with 8 bases between. CDR3 length: 15 amino acids. Germline V gene lookup returns CDR1 MNHEY and CDR2 SVGAGI. This CDR3 reads CASSYGGDSGNTIYF. CDR3 nucleotides: TGTGCCAGCAGTTACGGCGGTGACTCTGGAAACACCATATATTTT.

The rearrangement joins TRBV28 to TRBJ2-7; perhaps TRBD2 as D (5 bases). CDR1 and CDR2 from the germline V gene are MDHEN and SYDVKM. V was clipped by 8 bases and J by 5 bases, with 19 bases between them. The CDR3 covers 14 residues. CDR3 loop: CASYTSGWSHEQYF. The CDR3 DNA sequence: TGTGCCAGCTACACCTCGGGGTGGTCCCACGAGCAGTACTTC.

The chain's CDR3 is CASSQVGVEGRYEQYF. The CDR3 DNA reads as TGTGCCAGCAGCCAAGTGGGGGTTGAGGGCCGGTACGAGCAGTACTTC. The J gene is TRBJ2-7, the V gene TRBV11-2, with D tentatively TRBD1 or TRBD2 (5 bases each). This CDR3 is built from 16 residues. The germline V gene has CDR1 SGHAT and CDR2 FQNNGV. The germline V and J ends were trimmed by 5 bases and 4 bases, with 21 bases remaining between them.

The gene calls are TRBV5-6 and TRBJ2-7; 9 positions agree with TRBD2. V lost 1 base to trimming and J lost 5 bases; unmatched junction nucleotides: 7. The V gene's germline CDR1 is SGHDT and CDR2 YYEEEE. This CDR3 contains 15 residues. CDR3: CASSLLGTSFDEQYF. CDR3 in DNA: TGTGCCAGCAGCTTGCTTGGGACTAGCTTCGACGAGCAGTACTTC. Based on the CDR3 plus reference TRBV5-6 and TRBJ2-7, the full variable domain is DAGVTQSPTHLIKTRGQQVTLRCSPKSGHDTVSWYQQALGQGPQFIFQYYEEEERQRGNFPDRFSGHQFPNYSSELNVNALLLGDSALYLCASSLLGTSFDEQYFGPGTRLTVT.